These 8 T cell receptor beta chains came from one sample sequenced in a study of T cell changes during pregnancy in multiple sclerosis. Clones were sequenced by immunoSEQ multiplex PCR, and TCRdb holds only the in-frame ones, with some missing. The sample includes about 59,000 clones, 80% to 95% of them seen just once. The specimen comprised CD4+ T cells from peripheral blood mononuclear cells, sampled before pregnancy. These receptors were collected from a female donor with multiple sclerosis, enrolled in a pregnancy study.

This rearrangement joins TRBV28 to TRBJ2-7, with TRBD2 matching over 7 bases. This CDR3 spans 15 amino acids. The germline V gene encodes CDR1 MDHEN and CDR2 SYDVKM. V lost 1 base to trimming and J lost 6 bases; unmatched junction nucleotides: 9. The CDR3 DNA is TGTGCCAGCAGTTTATTAGTTACGGGAGGTTCCGAGCAGTACTTC. Its protein product is CASSLLVTGGSEQYF.

This chain uses TRBV7-2 with TRBJ2-1; TRBD2 agrees at 13 bases. The V gene end was trimmed by 1 base and the J gene end by 12 bases; junction bases not matched to a gene: 9. CDR1 is SGHTA, CDR2 FQGNSA, per germline. The CDR3 loop spans 16 amino acids. This CDR3 reads CASSLEGGTSGIVQFF. DNA of the CDR3: TGTGCCAGCAGCTTAGAAGGGGGGACTAGCGGGATAGTGCAGTTCTTC. The whole variable domain, remainder taken from reference TRBV7-2 and TRBJ2-1, is GAGVSQSPSNKVTEKGKDVELRCDPISGHTALYWYRQSLGQGLEFLIYFQGNSAPDKSGLPSDRFSAERTGGSVSTLTIQRTQQEDSAVYLCASSLEGGTSGIVQFFGPGTRLTVL.

This clone has just one count. J is TRBJ2-5 and V is TRBV7-6; 7 nucleotides line up with TRBD2. CDR1 SGHVS and CDR2 FNYEAQ come from the germline V gene. V gave up 3 bases and J gave up 4 bases; unmatched junction bases: 11. The CDR3 runs 16 residues. This CDR3 reads CASSLTTGGGGETQYF. CDR3 in DNA: TGTGCCAGCAGCTTGACGACGGGAGGAGGAGGAGAGACCCAGTACTTC.

This chain links TRBV18 with TRBJ2-3, with D hard to call. Per germline, CDR1 KGHSH and CDR2 LQKENI. The V gene lost 1 base and the J gene lost 0 bases, with 11 bases spanning the gap. The CDR3 contains 16 residues. For the CDR3, the DNA is TGTGCCAGCTCACCACTAGCAGCGACTAGCACAGATACGCAGTATTTT. It translates to CASSPLAATSTDTQYF.

This clone was seen once. The gene calls are TRBV6-5 and TRBJ1-2; unclear D gene. Trimming took 6 bases from V and 2 from J, leaving 7 bases between them. The CDR3 extends over 12 amino acids. Per the germline V gene, CDR1 is MNHEY and CDR2 is SVGAGI. This chain's CDR3 is CASRSGNYGYTF. CDR3 nucleotides: TGTGCCAGCAGGTCCGGGAACTATGGCTACACCTTC.

The V and J genes are TRBV19 and TRBJ2-2; D is unclear. Germline CDR1 and CDR2: LNHDA and SQIVND (reference sequence). The CDR3 consists of 15 residues. Trimming took off 3 bases at V and 1 base at J, with 9 bases between the two ends. The CDR3, as DNA: TGTGCCAGTAGTATTTCCAGATTGAACACCGGGGAGCTGTTTTTT. Translation gives CASSISRLNTGELFF.

The chain carries TRBV27 and TRBJ2-3; D may be TRBD1 (7 bases). Germline V gene data show CDR1 as MNHEY and CDR2 as SMNVEV (reference sequence). The length of the CDR3 is 15 residues. The V and J ends lost 4 bases and 0 bases respectively, with 11 bases between them. The CDR3 DNA is TGTGCCAGCAGTTCACAGGGGAGGAGCACAGATACGCAGTATTTT. Protein sequence: CASSSQGRSTDTQYF.

The chain combines TRBV18 with TRBJ1-2; 9 bases line up with TRBD1. V lost 3 bases and J lost 6; bases outside the gene matches: 5. In germline, CDR1 is KGHSH, CDR2 LQKENI. The length of the CDR3 is 14 residues. In nucleotides, the CDR3 is TGTGCCAGCTCACCGGACGGGACAGGGAATGGCTACACCTTC. Its protein product is CASSPDGTGNGYTF.